The clone carrying this T cell receptor beta chain appeared a few times. Its specificity is not known. The record originates from a study of identical twins. A single record per CDR3 protein comes from TCRdb applying MiXCR to the 5' RACE reads. The top ten hold roughly 1.6% of the sample, which has some 600,000 distinct CDR3 sequences, 7.1% seen once. Study results and caveats: High-abundance cord blood beta clonotypes had fewer insertions; memory repertoires showed none. One should note that invariant MAIT and iNKT cells could partly confound zero-insertion analyses. The study drew conclusions from cross-sectional statistical analysis, not from following the same donors. Beta out-of-frame sequences showed weaker excess twin sharing.

The same sample was also studied in work on yellow fever vaccine responses in identical twins.

This receptor was identified in a young woman in good health. Input material: PBMCs.

CDR3 in amino acids: CASSAGGSNEKLFF. CDR3 nucleotides: TGTGCCAGCAGCGCAGGGGGCTCTAATGAAAAACTGTTTTTT. V gene TRBV2 combines with J gene TRBJ1-4; 8 bases match TRBD1. The CDR3 covers 14 residues. CDR1 SNHLY and CDR2 FYNNEI come from the germline V gene. With 6 bases clipped from V and 3 bases from J, the junction kept 3 bases outside the gene matches.